Presented here are 13 T cell receptor beta chains from one specimen sequenced in a study of shared clonotypes between healthy human individuals. Sequenced by immunoSEQ multiplex PCR; TCRdb stores in-frame clones only, minus some. Of roughly 2,500,000 clones listed, roughly 93% were seen once; the top ten hold approximately 0.37%. Input material: naive CD4+ T cells from PBMCs. This sample's subset: CD45RA+ positively selected. Every receptor here comes from a man aged 18 to 30 in good health. Some clones in this sample may be carry-over from other donors' samples.

The chain has TRBV5-1 and TRBJ2-3, with TRBD2 matching over 7 bases. From germline, CDR1 is SGHRS and CDR2 YFSETQ. The CDR3 is made up of 16 amino acids. J was trimmed by 4 bases and V by 4 bases; bases with no gene match: 12. CDR3 sequence: CASSPPSGRVADTQYF. In nucleotides, the CDR3 is TGCGCCAGCAGCCCACCGTCGGGGAGGGTTGCAGATACGCAGTATTTT.

The chain employs TRBV5-4 and TRBJ2-2; 13 positions match TRBD2. This CDR3 comprises 17 residues. Germline V CDR1 and CDR2: SGHNT, YYREEE (reference sequence). Trimming at V came to 4 bases and at J to 0 bases, leaving 3 bases not matched to a gene. CDR3 sequence reads: CASSVGLAGPNTGELFF. CDR3 in DNA: TGTGCCAGCAGCGTGGGACTAGCGGGACCGAACACCGGGGAGCTGTTTTTT.

V gene TRBV5-1 combines with J gene TRBJ2-7; TRBD2 matches at 7 bases. The CDR3 sequence is 12 residues long. Germline CDR1 reads SGHRS; CDR2 reads YFSETQ. With 5 bases clipped from V and 7 bases from J, the junction kept 6 bases outside the gene matches. The DNA of the CDR3 is TGCGCCAGCAGGGAATCCGGGAGGGAGCAGTACTTC. Translation gives CASRESGREQYF.

To note about this clone: Other DNA sequences within the sample encode an identical CDR3. The chain employs TRBV5-1 and TRBJ2-2; D is possibly TRBD2 (5 bases). V gave up 3 bases and J gave up 6 bases, with 9 bases separating them. Per germline, CDR1 SGHRS and CDR2 YFSETQ. There are 13 residues in the CDR3. The CDR3 DNA is TGCGCCAGCAGCTCGAGGGTAGCCGGGGAGCTGTTTTTT. It specifies CASSSRVAGELFF. Combining the CDR3 with reference TRBV5-1 and TRBJ2-2 gives the whole variable domain KAGVTQTPRYLIKTRGQQVTLSCSPISGHRSVSWYQQTPGQGLQFLFEYFSETQRNKGNFPGRFSGRQFSNSRSEMNVSTLELGDSALYLCASSSRVAGELFFGEGSRLTVL.

This clone occurred once. In nucleotides, the CDR3 is TGTGCCAGCTCCCCTACCCTGCACACAGATACGCAGTATTTT. Protein sequence: CASSPTLHTDTQYF. The chain couples TRBV18 to TRBJ2-3; no clear D. Deletions cut 6 bases from V and 2 bases from J, with 12 bases between. Germline V gene lookup returns CDR1 KGHSH and CDR2 LQKENI. This CDR3 has 14 amino acids.

The chain uses TRBV10-3 and TRBJ1-1, with D unresolved. Germline V lookup: CDR1 ENHRY, CDR2 SYGVKD. The ends were cut back, 6 bases at V and 8 bases at J, with 16 bases in the middle. This CDR3 is built from 13 residues. This chain's CDR3 is CAIRDEVGLEAFF. The CDR3 DNA reads TGTGCCATCAGGGATGAGGTCGGGTTAGAAGCTTTCTTT.

To note about this clone: The sample has other DNA sequences that encode this CDR3 too. The J gene is TRBJ2-7, the V gene TRBV28; D is possibly TRBD1 (5 bases). The CDR3 sequence is 11 residues long. Germline-derived CDR1 and CDR2 are MDHEN and SYDVKM. V was shortened by 9 bases and J by 2 bases, with 8 bases between the two germline ends. The CDR3 coding sequence is TGTGCCAGTAGCAGGGCCTACGAGCAGTACTTC. Residues: CASSRAYEQYF.

This chain links TRBV2 with TRBJ1-2; D call uncertain. Germline V CDR1 and CDR2: SNHLY, FYNNEI. V lost 2 bases to trimming and J lost 2 bases, with 15 bases between them. The CDR3 consists of 16 residues. The CDR3 DNA reads as TGTGCCAGCAGTGAATCAAGGGCCGCTCCCAACTATGGCTACACCTTC. This codes for CASSESRAAPNYGYTF.

V and J are TRBV4-1 and TRBJ2-5, with 12 bases that match TRBD2. The CDR3 is made up of 19 amino acids. Trimming at V came to 3 bases and at J to 4 bases, leaving 15 bases not matched to a gene. Germline loops: CDR1 MGHRA, CDR2 YSYEKL. The CDR3 bases are TGCGCCAGCAGCCAGACCCCTAGCGGGAGGGCCTTAGTCGGAGAGACCCAGTACTTC. This translates into CASSQTPSGRALVGETQYF.

The chain couples TRBV27 to TRBJ2-7; weak D call: TRBD1 (5 bases). The germline CDR1 and CDR2 sequences are MNHEY and SMNVEV (reference sequence). Trimming left V 8 bases short and J 3 bases short, with 17 bases between. This CDR3 has 14 residues. The CDR3 loop is CASGFPSRVYEQYF. CDR3 nucleotides: TGTGCCAGCGGATTCCCCAGCAGGGTCTACGAGCAGTACTTC.

The rearrangement links TRBV2 to TRBJ1-5; D possibly corresponds to TRBD1 (5 bases). The V end lost 2 bases, the J end lost 5 bases, and 7 bases lay between the germline ends. The CDR3 is 13 residues long. From germline, CDR1 is SNHLY and CDR2 FYNNEI. The CDR3 spells CASSETGDQPQHF. The DNA for the CDR3 is TGTGCCAGCAGTGAAACGGGGGATCAGCCCCAGCATTTT.

The gene calls are TRBV2 and TRBJ2-5; 7 bases are a match to TRBD1. This CDR3 is built from 14 residues. Trimming at V came to 7 bases and at J to 3 bases, leaving 8 bases not matched to a gene. Germline lookup yields CDR1 SNHLY and CDR2 FYNNEI. In nucleotides, the CDR3 is TGTGCCAGCATTTTTGACAGGGTAGAAGAGACCCAGTACTTC. This encodes CASIFDRVEETQYF.

There are a few counts of this clone. The rearrangement joins TRBV10-3 to TRBJ1-1; no definite D call. From germline, CDR1 is ENHRY and CDR2 SYGVKD. Trimming stripped 10 bases from V and 2 bases from J, with 14 bases between. The CDR3 is made up of 13 amino acids. The CDR3 region is CATRQVPNTEAFF. CDR3 nucleotides: TGTGCCACGCGTCAGGTACCCAACACTGAAGCTTTCTTT.